The 5 T cell receptor beta chains reported below all come from one sample, sequenced in a study of radiotherapy plus CTLA-4 blockade in lung cancer (dated by TCRdb to the late 2010s). Library preparation used the immunoSEQ multiplex PCR assay. TCRdb mirrors the immuneACCESS table, restricted to in-frame sequences. Some clones are absent from its copies; in checked studies, under half trace to an unresolved V gene, and the reason for the others is unknown. This sample holds approximately 33,000 clones; approximately 78% were observed only once. Clones ranked in the top ten supply 6% to 8% of the sample. Sequencing used peripheral blood, obtained from a patient treated with radiotherapy plus ipilimumab. All receptors come from a human donor with non-small cell lung cancer who had stable disease on radiotherapy plus ipilimumab.

The J gene is TRBJ1-3, the V gene TRBV7-2; a weak D match, TRBD1 (5 bases). Trimming stripped 1 base from V and 0 bases from J, with 10 bases between. The CDR3 is 16 amino acids. Looked up from germline, CDR1 is SGHTA and CDR2 is FQGNSA. The CDR3 DNA sequence: TGTGCCAGCAGCTTAGGGACACCACTCTCTGGAAACACCATATATTTT. It is translated as CASSLGTPLSGNTIYF.

This chain links TRBV9 with TRBJ1-2; D unclear. Trimming removed 0 bases from V and 8 bases from J, with 11 bases in between. Germline CDR1 and CDR2: SGDLS and YYNGEE. The CDR3 is 13 amino acids. CDR3 sequence: CASSVAWTGGYTF. The CDR3 DNA follows: TGTGCCAGCAGCGTAGCTTGGACCGGGGGCTACACCTTC. The variable domain in full, with the rest retrieved from reference TRBV9 and TRBJ1-2, is DSGVTQTPKHLITATGQRVTLRCSPRSGDLSVYWYQQSLDQGLQFLIQYYNGEERAKGNILERFSAQQFPDLHSELNLSSLELGDSALYFCASSVAWTGGYTFGSGTRLTVV.

The chain is built from TRBV11-2 and TRBJ1-6; 7 bases are a match to TRBD1. V shed 5 bases, J shed 7 bases, and the junction held 8 bases outside the gene matches. Germline loops: CDR1 SGHAT, CDR2 FQNNGV. This CDR3 comprises 15 residues. The CDR3, as DNA: TGTGCCAGCAGCCCTCCTGGACAGGAGAATTCACCCCTCCACTTT. Translation gives CASSPPGQENSPLHF.

The chain carries TRBV4-1 and TRBJ2-7; D may be TRBD2 (5 bases). V lost 5 bases, J lost 3 bases, and 11 bases lay in between. The CDR3 sequence is 13 residues long. Germline-derived CDR1 and CDR2 are MGHRA and YSYEKL. The CDR3 loop is CASSFTAGYEQYF. The CDR3 bases are TGCGCCAGCAGCTTTACGGCGGGCTACGAGCAGTACTTC.

This chain uses TRBV2 with TRBJ2-2, with 10 nucleotides matching TRBD2. V lost 3 bases and J lost 6; bases outside the gene matches: 7. Germline assignment: CDR1 SNHLY and CDR2 FYNNEI. The CDR3 spans 16 residues. CDR3 coding DNA: TGTGCCAGCAGTGAGATCAGCGGGGGGGCTTCCGGGGAGCTGTTTTTT. Its translation: CASSEISGGASGELFF. The variable domain in full, completed from reference TRBV2 and TRBJ2-2, reads EPEVTQTPSHQVTQMGQEVILRCVPISNHLYFYWYRQILGQKVEFLVSFYNNEISEKSEIFDDQFSVERPDGSNFTLKIRSTKLEDSAMYFCASSEISGGASGELFFGEGSRLTVL.